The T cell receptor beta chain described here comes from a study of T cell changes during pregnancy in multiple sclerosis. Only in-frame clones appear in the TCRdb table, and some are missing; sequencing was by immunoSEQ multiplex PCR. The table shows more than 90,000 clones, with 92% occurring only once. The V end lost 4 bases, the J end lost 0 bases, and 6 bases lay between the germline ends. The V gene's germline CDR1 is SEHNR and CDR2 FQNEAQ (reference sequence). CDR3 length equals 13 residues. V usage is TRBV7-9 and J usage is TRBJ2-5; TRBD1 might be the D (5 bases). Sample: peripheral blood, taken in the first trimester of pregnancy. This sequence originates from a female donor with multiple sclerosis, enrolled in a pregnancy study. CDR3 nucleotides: TGTGCCAGCAGCTCGGACAACCAAGAGACCCAGTACTTC. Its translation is CASSSDNQETQYF.